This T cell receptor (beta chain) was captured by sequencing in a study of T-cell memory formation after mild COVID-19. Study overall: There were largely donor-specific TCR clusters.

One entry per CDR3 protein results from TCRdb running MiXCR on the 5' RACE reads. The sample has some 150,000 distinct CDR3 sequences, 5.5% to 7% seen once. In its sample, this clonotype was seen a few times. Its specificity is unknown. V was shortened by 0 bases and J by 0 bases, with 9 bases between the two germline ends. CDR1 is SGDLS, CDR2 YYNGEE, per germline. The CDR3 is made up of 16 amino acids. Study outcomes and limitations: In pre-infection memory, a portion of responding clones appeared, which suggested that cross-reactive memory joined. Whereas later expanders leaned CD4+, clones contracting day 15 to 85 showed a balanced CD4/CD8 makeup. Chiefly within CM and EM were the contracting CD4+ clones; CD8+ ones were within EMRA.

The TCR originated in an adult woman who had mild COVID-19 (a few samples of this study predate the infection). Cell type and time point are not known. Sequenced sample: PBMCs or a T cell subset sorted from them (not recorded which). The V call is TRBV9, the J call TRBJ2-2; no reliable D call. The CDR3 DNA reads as TGTGCCAGCAGCGTAGGGCCCCAGTCGAACACCGGGGAGCTGTTTTTT. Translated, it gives CASSVGPQSNTGELFF.